One sample yielded the 3 T cell receptor beta chains listed below, sequenced in a study of blood T cell repertoires in COVID-19. Only in-frame clones appear in the TCRdb table, and some are missing; sequencing was by immunoSEQ multiplex PCR. The data hold about 260,000 clones, with about 87% observed a single time. The sample comprised PBMCs or T cells enriched from blood (not recorded which). These receptors were taken from a woman aged 40 to 50 who had been exposed to COVID-19.

CDR3 bases: TGTGCCAGCAGTGATGGGGCAGGTTCAGATACGCAGTATTTT. Translating gives CASSDGAGSDTQYF. This chain links TRBV6-1 with TRBJ2-3, with D possibly being TRBD1 (5 bases). V was cut by 3 bases and J by 4 bases, with 11 bases left in between. CDR1 is MNHNS and CDR2 is SASEGT in the germline V gene. CDR3 size: 14 residues.

This clone was observed once. The chain is built from TRBV4-1 and TRBJ1-5, with TRBD1 matching over 12 bases. After removal of 0 bases from V and 5 bases from J, the junction contained 5 bases not matched to a gene. This CDR3 contains 17 residues. Per germline, CDR1 MGHRA and CDR2 YSYEKL. DNA for the CDR3: TGCGCCAGCAGCCAAGATAGCGGGACAGGGGGCTATCAGCCCCAGCATTTT. It yields the protein CASSQDSGTGGYQPQHF.

The V gene is TRBV6-4, the J gene TRBJ1-5; the D is unclear. This CDR3 has 13 amino acids. Germline V gene lookup returns CDR1 MRHNA and CDR2 SNTAGT. The V end was cut by 4 bases, the J end by 5 bases, with 9 bases between. The CDR3 DNA follows: TGTGCCAGCAGTGCCGATCAGGATCAGCCCCAGCATTTT. Protein sequence: CASSADQDQPQHF.